This T cell receptor (beta chain) was captured by sequencing in a study of cytomegalovirus exposure and HLA in healthy donors. Deletions cut 1 base from V and 3 bases from J, with 10 bases between. This CDR3 region has 15 residues. In germline, CDR1 is LNHDA, CDR2 SQIVND (reference sequence). Primers for the PCR totalled 60 Vbeta and 13 Jbeta. Method: immunoSEQ multiplex PCR; TCRdb's copy keeps in-frame clones and lacks some. This table holds 100,000 or so clones, approximately 69% found once. This clone showed up just a few times. Material for sequencing was PBMCs. V and J are TRBV19 and TRBJ2-1; a possible D gene is TRBD2 (5 bases). This clonotype was obtained from a young man in good health and CMV-seronegative. In DNA form, the CDR3 reads TGTGCCAGTAGTATAGGAGGGAAGGGCTACAATGAGCAGTTCTTC. Its protein product is CASSIGGKGYNEQFF.